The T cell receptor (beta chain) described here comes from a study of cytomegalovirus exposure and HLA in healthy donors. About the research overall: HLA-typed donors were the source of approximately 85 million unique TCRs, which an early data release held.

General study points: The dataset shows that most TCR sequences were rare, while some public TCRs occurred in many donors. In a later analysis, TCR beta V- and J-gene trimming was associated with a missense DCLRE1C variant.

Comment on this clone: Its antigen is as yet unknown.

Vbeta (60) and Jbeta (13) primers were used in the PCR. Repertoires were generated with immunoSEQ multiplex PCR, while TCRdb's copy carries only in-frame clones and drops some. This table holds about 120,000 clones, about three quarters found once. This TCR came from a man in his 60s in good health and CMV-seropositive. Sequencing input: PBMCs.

CDR3 amino acids: CASSLEGGSSYNEQFF. The CDR3 coding sequence is TGCGCCAGCAGCTTGGAAGGTGGGAGCTCCTACAATGAGCAGTTCTTC. The rearrangement joins TRBV5-1 to TRBJ2-1; weak D call: TRBD2 (5 bases). Trimming left V 0 bases short and J 0 bases short, with 10 bases between. The CDR3 has 16 residues. Germline assignment: CDR1 SGHRS and CDR2 YFSETQ.